This TCR beta chain came from a study of T cell changes during pregnancy in multiple sclerosis. The CDR3 runs to 13 residues. Assay used: immunoSEQ multiplex PCR; TCRdb lists only in-frame clones, some missing. The table records 50,000 to 70,000 clones, about 91% of them present only once. The sample consisted of CD8+ T cells from peripheral blood mononuclear cells, taken before pregnancy. This sequence was found in a female donor with multiple sclerosis, enrolled in a pregnancy study. This sequence joins TRBV21-1 and TRBJ1-1; the D call in the table, TRBD1, was not verified against the DNA. TRBV21-1 is a documented pseudogene. CDR3 residues: CASRRTGETEAFF. The CDR3 nucleotides read TGTGCCAGCCGCCGGACAGGGGAGACTGAAGCTTTCTTT.